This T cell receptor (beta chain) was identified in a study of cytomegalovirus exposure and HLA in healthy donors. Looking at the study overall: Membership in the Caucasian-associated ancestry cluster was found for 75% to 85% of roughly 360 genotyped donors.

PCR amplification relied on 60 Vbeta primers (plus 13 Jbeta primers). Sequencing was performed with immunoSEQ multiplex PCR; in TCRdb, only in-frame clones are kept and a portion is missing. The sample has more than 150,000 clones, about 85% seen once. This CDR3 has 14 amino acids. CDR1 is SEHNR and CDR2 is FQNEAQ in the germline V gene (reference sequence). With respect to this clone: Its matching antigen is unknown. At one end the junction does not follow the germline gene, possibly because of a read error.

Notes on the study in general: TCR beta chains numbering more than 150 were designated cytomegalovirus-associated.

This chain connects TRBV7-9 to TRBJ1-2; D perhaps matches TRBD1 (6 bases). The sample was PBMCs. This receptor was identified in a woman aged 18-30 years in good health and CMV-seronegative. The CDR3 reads CSSSLRGANYGYTF. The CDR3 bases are TGTTCCAGCAGCCTCCGGGGGGCGAACTATGGCTACACCTTC. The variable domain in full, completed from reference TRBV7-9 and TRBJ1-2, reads DTGVSQNPRHKITKRGQNVTFRCDPISEHNRLYWYRQTLGQGPEFLTYFQNEAQLEKSRLLSDRFSAERPKGSFSTLEIQRTEQGDSAMYLCSSSLRGANYGYTFGSGTRLTVV.